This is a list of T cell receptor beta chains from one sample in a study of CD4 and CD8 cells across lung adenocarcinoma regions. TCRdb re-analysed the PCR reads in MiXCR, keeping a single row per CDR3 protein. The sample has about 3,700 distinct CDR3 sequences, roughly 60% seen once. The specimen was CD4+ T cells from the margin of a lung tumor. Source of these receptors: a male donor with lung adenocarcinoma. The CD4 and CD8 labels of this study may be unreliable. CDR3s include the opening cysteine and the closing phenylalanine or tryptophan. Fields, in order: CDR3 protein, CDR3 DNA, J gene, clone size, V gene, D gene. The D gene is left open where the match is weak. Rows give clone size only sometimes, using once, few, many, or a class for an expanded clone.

CDR3aa: CASSSLGGGNNEQFF; CDR3nt: TGTGCCAGCAGCAGTTTGGGGGGAGGAAACAATGAGCAGTTCTTC; j_gene: TRBJ2-1; abundance: few; v_gene: TRBV7-2; d_gene: -
CDR3aa: CASIEMNPGRSYEQYF; CDR3nt: TGTGCCAGCATCGAGATGAACCCGGGACGATCTTACGAGCAGTACTTC; j_gene: TRBJ2-7; abundance: medium-sized; v_gene: TRBV6-1; d_gene: -
CDR3aa: CASSEAGIARTGELFF; CDR3nt: TGTGCCAGCAGTGAAGCCGGAATAGCGCGGACCGGGGAGCTGTTTTTT; j_gene: TRBJ2-2; abundance: -; v_gene: TRBV6-1; d_gene: -
CDR3aa: CASSFTSGLPTYNEQFF; CDR3nt: TGTGCCAGCAGCTTTACTAGCGGGTTACCTACCTACAATGAGCAGTTCTTC; j_gene: TRBJ2-1; abundance: -; v_gene: TRBV11-2; d_gene: TRBD2
CDR3aa: CASSEGTGRDEGYTF; CDR3nt: TGTGCCAGCAGTGAAGGAACAGGGCGGGACGAGGGCTACACCTTC; j_gene: TRBJ1-2; abundance: large; v_gene: TRBV6-1; d_gene: -
CDR3aa: CASSEAGLRTSGSIYEQFF; CDR3nt: TGTGCCAGCAGTGAAGCGGGCTTGCGGACTAGCGGGAGTATTTATGAGCAGTTCTTC; j_gene: TRBJ2-1; abundance: -; v_gene: TRBV25-1; d_gene: TRBD2
CDR3aa: CASSYGGGGEQYF; CDR3nt: TGTGCCAGCAGTTACGGGGGGGGGGGCGAGCAGTACTTC; j_gene: TRBJ2-7; abundance: -; v_gene: TRBV6-5; d_gene: TRBD2
CDR3aa: CASSQEHADLGFLGAFF; CDR3nt: TGCGCCAGCAGCCAAGAACACGCGGACCTCGGATTTTTGGGAGCTTTCTTT; j_gene: TRBJ1-1; abundance: -; v_gene: TRBV4-1; d_gene: -
CDR3aa: CASGLVNPRGSGANVLTF; CDR3nt: TGTGCTAGTGGTTTGGTAAATCCCCGGGGATCTGGGGCCAACGTCCTGACTTTC; j_gene: TRBJ2-6; abundance: few; v_gene: TRBV12-5; d_gene: -
CDR3aa: CASSEVGANEQFF; CDR3nt: TGTGCCAGCAGTGAAGTGGGGGCGAATGAGCAGTTCTTC; j_gene: TRBJ2-1; abundance: -; v_gene: TRBV6-1; d_gene: -
CDR3aa: CASWTGIYGYTF; CDR3nt: TGTGCCAGCTGGACAGGGATCTATGGCTACACCTTC; j_gene: TRBJ1-2; abundance: -; v_gene: TRBV6-1; d_gene: TRBD1
CDR3aa: CASGLRAGGKNTQYF; CDR3nt: TGTGCCAGCGGTTTGAGGGCGGGAGGCAAAAACACTCAGTACTTC; j_gene: TRBJ2-4; abundance: -; v_gene: TRBV27; d_gene: TRBD2
CDR3aa: CASSLTGPGYEQYF; CDR3nt: TGTGCCAGCAGCCTAACAGGGCCTGGCTACGAGCAGTACTTC; j_gene: TRBJ2-7; abundance: -; v_gene: TRBV6-1; d_gene: -
CDR3aa: CASRSGFDEQFF; CDR3nt: TGTGCCAGCAGGTCCGGTTTCGATGAGCAGTTCTTC; j_gene: TRBJ2-1; abundance: -; v_gene: TRBV6-1; d_gene: -
CDR3aa: CASSLVGDAVSEQFF; CDR3nt: TGTGCCAGCAGCTTAGTTGGGGATGCGGTATCTGAGCAGTTCTTC; j_gene: TRBJ2-1; abundance: -; v_gene: TRBV11-2; d_gene: -
CDR3aa: CASSLVSDPTYEQYF; CDR3nt: TGTGCCAGCAGCTTAGTGTCGGACCCGACCTACGAGCAGTACTTC; j_gene: TRBJ2-7; abundance: medium-sized; v_gene: TRBV7-2; d_gene: -
CDR3aa: CASSLGVRGSYEQYF; CDR3nt: TGTGCCAGCAGCTTAGGCGTCAGGGGCTCCTACGAGCAGTACTTC; j_gene: TRBJ2-7; abundance: few; v_gene: TRBV7-2; d_gene: -
CDR3aa: CAIMGTAKNEATF; CDR3nt: TGTGCCATCATGGGTACAGCCAAAAATGAAGCCACCTTC; j_gene: TRBJ1-2; abundance: -; v_gene: TRBV10-3; d_gene: -
CDR3aa: CLGSGRALF; CDR3nt: TGTCTTGGGAGCGGAAGAGCCCTCTTT; j_gene: TRBJ1-4; abundance: -; v_gene: TRBV22-1; d_gene: -
CDR3aa: CASSLTGTSSGNTIYF; CDR3nt: TGTGCCAGCAGTTTAACCGGGACCTCCTCTGGAAACACCATATATTTT; j_gene: TRBJ1-3; abundance: large; v_gene: TRBV6-5; d_gene: -
CDR3aa: CAFRHTYQETQYF; CDR3nt: TGTGCCTTCCGGCACACCTACCAAGAGACCCAGTACTTC; j_gene: TRBJ2-5; abundance: -; v_gene: TRBV6-1; d_gene: -
CDR3aa: CATSDPLGSGGGGQETQYF; CDR3nt: TGTGCCACCAGTGACCCCCTGGGGTCTGGCGGGGGGGGCCAAGAGACCCAGTACTTC; j_gene: TRBJ2-5; abundance: -; v_gene: TRBV24-1; d_gene: TRBD2
CDR3aa: CASSLGISYNEQFF; CDR3nt: TGTGCCAGCAGCTTGGGAATTTCCTACAATGAGCAGTTCTTC; j_gene: TRBJ2-1; abundance: -; v_gene: TRBV11-2; d_gene: -
CDR3aa: CASSLGFSRIQETQYF; CDR3nt: TGTGCTAGCAGCTTAGGGTTTAGCAGAATCCAAGAGACCCAGTACTTC; j_gene: TRBJ2-5; abundance: -; v_gene: TRBV7-7; d_gene: -
CDR3aa: CASSEQGFSYNEQFF; CDR3nt: TGTGCCAGCAGTGAACAGGGTTTCTCCTACAATGAGCAGTTCTTC; j_gene: TRBJ2-1; abundance: -; v_gene: TRBV6-1; d_gene: -
CDR3aa: CASSLAAGSTDKQYF; CDR3nt: TGTGCCAGCAGCCTAGCGGCAGGAAGCACAGATAAGCAGTATTTT; j_gene: TRBJ2-3; abundance: -; v_gene: TRBV7-2; d_gene: TRBD2
CDR3aa: CASRYGQAKNTGELFF; CDR3nt: TGTGCCAGCAGGTACGGACAGGCGAAGAACACCGGGGAGCTGTTTTTT; j_gene: TRBJ2-2; abundance: -; v_gene: TRBV6-5; d_gene: TRBD1
CDR3aa: CASSEGRTSGSYPSYNEQFF; CDR3nt: TGTGCCAGCAGTGAAGGAAGGACTAGCGGGTCTTACCCATCCTACAATGAGCAGTTCTTC; j_gene: TRBJ2-1; abundance: -; v_gene: TRBV6-1; d_gene: TRBD2
CDR3aa: CASSQEGTLKNEQFF; CDR3nt: TGTGCCAGCAGCCAAGAAGGGACCCTGAAAAATGAGCAGTTCTTC; j_gene: TRBJ2-1; abundance: -; v_gene: TRBV14; d_gene: -
CDR3aa: CASSSPHGQVLNEQYF; CDR3nt: TGTGCCAGCAGTTCGCCGCATGGGCAGGTTTTAAACGAGCAGTACTTC; j_gene: TRBJ2-7; abundance: -; v_gene: TRBV28; d_gene: -
CDR3aa: CASSFDGRAVTQYF; CDR3nt: TGTGCCAGCAGCTTCGACGGGAGGGCCGTGACCCAGTACTTC; j_gene: TRBJ2-5; abundance: once; v_gene: TRBV7-9; d_gene: TRBD2
CDR3aa: CASSGPSRGLIKNIQYF; CDR3nt: TGTGCCAGCAGCGGCCCCAGCAGGGGGCTAATCAAAAACATTCAGTACTTC; j_gene: TRBJ2-4; abundance: -; v_gene: TRBV7-8; d_gene: TRBD1
CDR3aa: CASGPSPGVTYEQYF; CDR3nt: TGTGCCAGCGGCCCTAGTCCGGGGGTTACCTACGAGCAGTACTTC; j_gene: TRBJ2-7; abundance: -; v_gene: TRBV7-6; d_gene: -
CDR3aa: CASSLAGTGGLSSYEQYF; CDR3nt: TGTGCCAGCAGCTTAGCAGGAACAGGGGGCCTCTCGTCCTACGAGCAGTACTTC; j_gene: TRBJ2-7; abundance: -; v_gene: TRBV7-6; d_gene: TRBD1
CDR3aa: CASSYSPGPSTDTQYF; CDR3nt: TGTGCCAGCAGTTACTCTCCCGGGCCTAGCACAGATACGCAGTATTTT; j_gene: TRBJ2-3; abundance: -; v_gene: TRBV6-5; d_gene: -
CDR3aa: CATSSGQYTRNTEAFF; CDR3nt: TGCGCCACCTCCTCGGGACAGTACACAAGAAACACTGAAGCTTTCTTT; j_gene: TRBJ1-1; abundance: -; v_gene: TRBV10-1; d_gene: TRBD1
CDR3aa: CAWNPRGQPNEKLFF; CDR3nt: TGTGCCTGGAACCCTAGGGGACAGCCGAATGAAAAACTGTTTTTT; j_gene: TRBJ1-4; abundance: -; v_gene: TRBV30; d_gene: TRBD1
CDR3aa: CASSPGETGINYEQYF; CDR3nt: TGCGCCAGCAGCCCGGGTGAGACAGGGATCAACTACGAGCAGTACTTC; j_gene: TRBJ2-7; abundance: few; v_gene: TRBV4-1; d_gene: TRBD1
CDR3aa: CASSVSVGGRGQETQYF; CDR3nt: TGTGCCAGCAGTGTATCCGTTGGAGGCAGGGGCCAAGAGACCCAGTACTTC; j_gene: TRBJ2-5; abundance: -; v_gene: TRBV6-1; d_gene: -
CDR3aa: CASRRDREDIQYF; CDR3nt: TGTGCCAGCAGGAGGGACAGGGAGGACATTCAGTACTTC; j_gene: TRBJ2-4; abundance: -; v_gene: TRBV6-1; d_gene: TRBD1
CDR3aa: CASSQRDLVSYEQYF; CDR3nt: TGTGCCAGCAGCCAGAGGGACCTCGTCTCCTACGAGCAGTACTTC; j_gene: TRBJ2-7; abundance: -; v_gene: TRBV4-2; d_gene: -
CDR3aa: CASSHRGYQETQYF; CDR3nt: TGTGCCAGCAGTCACCGGGGCTACCAAGAGACCCAGTACTTC; j_gene: TRBJ2-5; abundance: -; v_gene: TRBV6-5; d_gene: -
CDR3aa: CASSLGVWSEAFF; CDR3nt: TGTGCCAGCAGTTTGGGGGTATGGTCTGAAGCTTTCTTT; j_gene: TRBJ1-1; abundance: -; v_gene: TRBV6-5; d_gene: -
CDR3aa: CASRWRDTSGHNEQFF; CDR3nt: TGTGCCAGCAGATGGAGGGATACTAGCGGGCATAATGAGCAGTTCTTC; j_gene: TRBJ2-1; abundance: -; v_gene: TRBV12-3/TRBV12-4; d_gene: TRBD2
CDR3aa: CASSSRDRVHEQYF; CDR3nt: TGTGCCAGCAGTTCCCGGGACAGGGTGCACGAGCAGTACTTC; j_gene: TRBJ2-7; abundance: few; v_gene: TRBV6-5; d_gene: TRBD1
CDR3aa: CASSWTSGSYEQFF; CDR3nt: TGTGCCAGCAGTTGGACTAGCGGGAGTTACGAGCAGTTCTTC; j_gene: TRBJ2-1; abundance: -; v_gene: TRBV6-5; d_gene: TRBD2
CDR3aa: CASSGRDNVLTF; CDR3nt: TGTGCCAGCAGTGGCCGGGACAACGTCCTGACTTTC; j_gene: TRBJ2-6; abundance: -; v_gene: TRBV7-6; d_gene: -
CDR3aa: CASRDRAGEQFF; CDR3nt: TGTGCCAGCAGGGACAGGGCTGGAGAGCAGTTCTTC; j_gene: TRBJ2-1; abundance: large; v_gene: TRBV6-1; d_gene: TRBD1
CDR3aa: CASSYFIYGAEAFF; CDR3nt: TGTGCCAGCAGTTACTTTATTTACGGCGCTGAAGCTTTCTTT; j_gene: TRBJ1-1; abundance: large; v_gene: TRBV6-5; d_gene: -
CDR3aa: CASTKRASGNTGELFF; CDR3nt: TGTGCCAGCACTAAACGGGCTAGCGGAAACACCGGGGAGCTGTTTTTT; j_gene: TRBJ2-2; abundance: -; v_gene: TRBV12-3/TRBV12-4; d_gene: TRBD2
CDR3aa: CSARVGGGDTQYF; CDR3nt: TGCAGTGCTAGAGTTGGGGGGGGAGATACGCAGTATTTT; j_gene: TRBJ2-3; abundance: few; v_gene: TRBV20-1; d_gene: TRBD2
CDR3aa: CASVTSGGLSYDAQFF; CDR3nt: TGTGCCAGCGTTACAAGCGGCGGGCTATCCTACGATGCGCAGTTCTTC; j_gene: TRBJ2-1; abundance: -; v_gene: TRBV6-2/TRBV6-3; d_gene: -
CDR3aa: CASSKTSGRGNEQFF; CDR3nt: TGTGCCAGCAGCAAGACTAGCGGGAGGGGCAATGAGCAGTTCTTC; j_gene: TRBJ2-1; abundance: -; v_gene: TRBV7-6; d_gene: TRBD2
CDR3aa: CASSEIGRAYNEQFF; CDR3nt: TGTGCCAGCAGTGAAATCGGGAGGGCATACAATGAGCAGTTCTTC; j_gene: TRBJ2-1; abundance: once; v_gene: TRBV6-1; d_gene: TRBD2
CDR3aa: CASSLTGGADTQYF; CDR3nt: TGTGCCAGCAGTTTGACAGGTGGGGCAGATACGCAGTATTTT; j_gene: TRBJ2-3; abundance: -; v_gene: TRBV28; d_gene: -
CDR3aa: CASSSSPDNWGFF; CDR3nt: TGTGCCAGCAGTTCAAGCCCGGACAACTGGGGGTTCTTC; j_gene: TRBJ2-5; abundance: once; v_gene: TRBV6-5; d_gene: -
CDR3aa: CASSSTPYTGELFF; CDR3nt: TGCGCCAGCAGCTCGACACCTTACACCGGGGAGCTGTTTTTT; j_gene: TRBJ2-2; abundance: -; v_gene: TRBV5-1; d_gene: -